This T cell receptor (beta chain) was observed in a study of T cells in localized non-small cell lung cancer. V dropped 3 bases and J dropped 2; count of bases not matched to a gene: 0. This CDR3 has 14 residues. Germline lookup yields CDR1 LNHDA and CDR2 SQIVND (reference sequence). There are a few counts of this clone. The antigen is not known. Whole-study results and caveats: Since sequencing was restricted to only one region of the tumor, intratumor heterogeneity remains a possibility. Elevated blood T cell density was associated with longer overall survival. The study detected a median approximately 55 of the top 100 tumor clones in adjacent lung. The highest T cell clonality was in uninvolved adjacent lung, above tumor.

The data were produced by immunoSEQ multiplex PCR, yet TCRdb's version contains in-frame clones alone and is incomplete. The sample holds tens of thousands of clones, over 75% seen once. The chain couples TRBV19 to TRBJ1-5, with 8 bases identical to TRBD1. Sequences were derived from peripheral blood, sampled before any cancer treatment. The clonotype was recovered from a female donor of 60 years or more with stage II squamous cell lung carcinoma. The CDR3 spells CASSMTGGNQPQHF. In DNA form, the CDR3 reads TGTGCCAGTAGTATGACAGGGGGCAATCAGCCCCAGCATTTT.